The clone carrying this T cell receptor (beta chain) has at least ten counts. The CDR3 totals 13 residues. Germline V gene lookup returns CDR1 SGHDN and CDR2 FVKESK. V lost 4 bases and J 3 bases, leaving 9 bases between the germline ends. Via MiXCR, TCRdb re-called the 5' RACE reads, giving one row per CDR3 protein. The profile covers about 330,000 distinct CDR3 sequences, with around 8.1% appearing a single time and 15% to 20% taken by the ten largest. The data originate from a study of T cells after yellow fever vaccination. Sequences were derived from PBMCs, sampled roughly 47 days after the first yellow fever vaccination. The receptor was derived from a man between 18 and 35 years old who received the YFV17D yellow fever vaccine. The J gene is TRBJ1-1, the V gene TRBV14; D remains ambiguous. CDR3 bases: TGTGCCAGCAGCCTAGGACCTTACACTGAAGCTTTCTTT. This translates into CASSLGPYTEAFF.